These 7 T cell receptor beta chains came from one sample sequenced in a study of cytomegalovirus exposure and HLA in healthy donors. Sequencing was performed with immunoSEQ multiplex PCR; in TCRdb, only in-frame clones are kept and a portion is missing. The table includes 97,000 or so clones, more than 85% detected once. The specimen was PBMCs. Receptors originate from a man between 18 and 35 years old in good health and CMV-seropositive.

V gene TRBV5-6 combines with J gene TRBJ2-3; TRBD2 might be the D (6 bases). Trimming left V 4 bases short and J 0 bases short, with 15 bases between. The CDR3 is 16 amino acids. The germline V gene has CDR1 SGHDT and CDR2 YYEEEE. The CDR3 is CASSGVEGLSTDTQYF. CDR3 bases: TGTGCCAGCAGCGGGGTGGAGGGCCTTAGCACAGATACGCAGTATTTT.

This chain connects TRBV2 to TRBJ2-3; 7 positions match TRBD1. Germline V lookup: CDR1 SNHLY, CDR2 FYNNEI. Trimming cost V 10 bases and J 4 bases; bases outside gene matches: 8. There are 13 residues in the CDR3. CDR3 coding DNA: TGTGCCACTCAGGGGGATCTCGCAGATACGCAGTATTTT. This encodes CATQGDLADTQYF.

In its sample, this clone was seen a few times. This chain's CDR3 is CASSRTGEQYF. The CDR3 DNA follows: TGTGCCAGCAGCCGTACAGGGGAGCAGTACTTC. The chain combines TRBV6-5 with TRBJ2-7; perhaps TRBD1 as D (6 bases). The germline V gene encodes CDR1 MNHEY and CDR2 SVGAGI. Between the trimmed V and J ends, which lost 6 bases and 7 bases, there was a span of 10 bases. This CDR3 has 11 amino acids.

The V call is TRBV9, the J call TRBJ2-6; D is undetermined. The germline CDR1 and CDR2 sequences are SGDLS and YYNGEE. The V end was cut by 5 bases, the J end by 1 base, with 10 bases between. The CDR3 extends over 15 amino acids. CDR3 coding DNA: TGTGCCAGCAGGAGAGACATTTCTGGGGCCAACGTCCTGACTTTC. It is translated as CASRRDISGANVLTF. The entire variable domain, with the rest obtained from reference TRBV9 and TRBJ2-6, is as follows: DSGVTQTPKHLITATGQRVTLRCSPRSGDLSVYWYQQSLDQGLQFLIQYYNGEERAKGNILERFSAQQFPDLHSELNLSSLELGDSALYFCASRRDISGANVLTFGAGSRLTVL.

This rearrangement joins TRBV6-1 to TRBJ2-7, with TRBD2 matching over 10 bases. The V segment lost 1 base and the J segment 2 bases; nucleotides outside the gene matches: 5. Germline V gene data show CDR1 as MNHNS and CDR2 as SASEGT. The CDR3 consists of 16 residues. In DNA, the CDR3 is TGTGCCAGCAGTGAAGATGCAGCGGGAGGGCCCTACGAGCAGTACTTC. This translates into CASSEDAAGGPYEQYF.

This clone appeared many times. The chain uses TRBV6-1 and TRBJ1-2, with 10 bases lining up with TRBD1. The CDR3 is 15 residues long. Per germline, CDR1 MNHNS and CDR2 SASEGT. V lost 1 base, J lost 12 bases, and 11 bases stayed unmatched. CDR3 nucleotides: TGTGCCAGCAGTGAAGTAACCGGGACAGGGGAACGGGACACCTTC. Residues: CASSEVTGTGERDTF.

The V gene is TRBV2, the J gene TRBJ2-7; 7 bases match TRBD1. CDR3 length equals 13 residues. Germline values: CDR1 SNHLY, CDR2 FYNNEI. The CDR3: CATTQGDSYEQYF. The CDR3 nucleotides are TGTGCTACTACGCAGGGGGACTCCTACGAGCAGTACTTC.